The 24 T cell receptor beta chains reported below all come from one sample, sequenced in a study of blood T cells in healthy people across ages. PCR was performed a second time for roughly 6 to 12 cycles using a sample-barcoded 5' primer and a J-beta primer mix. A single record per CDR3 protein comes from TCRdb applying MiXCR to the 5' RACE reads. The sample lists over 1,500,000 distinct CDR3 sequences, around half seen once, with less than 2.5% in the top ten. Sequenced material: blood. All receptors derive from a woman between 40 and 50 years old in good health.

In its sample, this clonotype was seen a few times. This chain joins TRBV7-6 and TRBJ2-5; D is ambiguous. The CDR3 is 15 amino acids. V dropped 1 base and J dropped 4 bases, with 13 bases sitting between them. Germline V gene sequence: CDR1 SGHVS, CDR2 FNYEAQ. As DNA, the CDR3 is TGTGCCAGCAGCTTAGTTATCGGGTTCGGAGAGACCCAGTACTTC. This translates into CASSLVIGFGETQYF.

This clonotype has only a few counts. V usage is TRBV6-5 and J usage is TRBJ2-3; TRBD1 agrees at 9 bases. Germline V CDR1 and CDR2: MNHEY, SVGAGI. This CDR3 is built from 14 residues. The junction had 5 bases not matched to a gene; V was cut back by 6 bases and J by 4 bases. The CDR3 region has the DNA TGTGCCAGCAGGGGGACAGGGAGGGCAGATACGCAGTATTTT. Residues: CASRGTGRADTQYF.

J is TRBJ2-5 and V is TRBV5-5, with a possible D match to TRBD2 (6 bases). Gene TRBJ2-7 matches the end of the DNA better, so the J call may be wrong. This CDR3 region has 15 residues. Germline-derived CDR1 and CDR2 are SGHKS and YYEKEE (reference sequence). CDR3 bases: TGTGCCAGCAGCTTGGTCGGGAGTTCCTACTACGAGCAGTACTTC. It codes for CASSLVGSSYYEQYF.

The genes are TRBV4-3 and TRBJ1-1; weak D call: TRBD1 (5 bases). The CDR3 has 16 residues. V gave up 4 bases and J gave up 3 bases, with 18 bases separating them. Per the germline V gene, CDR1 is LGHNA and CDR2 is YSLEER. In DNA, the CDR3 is TGCGCCAGCAGCCCACAAATGGGGGAAGGATACACTGAAGCTTTCTTT. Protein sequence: CASSPQMGEGYTEAFF.

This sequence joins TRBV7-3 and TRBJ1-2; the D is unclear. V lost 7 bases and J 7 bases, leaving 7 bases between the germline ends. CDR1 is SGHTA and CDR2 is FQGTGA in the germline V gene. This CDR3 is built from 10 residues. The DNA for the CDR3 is TGTGCCAGCACCCTGTTTGGCTACACCTTC. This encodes CASTLFGYTF.

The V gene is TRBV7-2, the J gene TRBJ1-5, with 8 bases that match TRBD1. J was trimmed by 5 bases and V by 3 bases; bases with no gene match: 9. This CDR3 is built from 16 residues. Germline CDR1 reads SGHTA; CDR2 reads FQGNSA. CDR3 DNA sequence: TGTGCCAGCAGCTTCTACGGACAGGGTCAGTATCAGCCCCAGCATTTT. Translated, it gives CASSFYGQGQYQPQHF.

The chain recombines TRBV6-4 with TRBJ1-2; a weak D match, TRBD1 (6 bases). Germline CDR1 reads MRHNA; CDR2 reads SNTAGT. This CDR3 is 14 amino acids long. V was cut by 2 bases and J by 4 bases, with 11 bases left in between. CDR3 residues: CASSDSRDIYGYTF. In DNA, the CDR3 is TGTGCCAGCAGTGACAGCAGGGACATCTATGGCTACACCTTC.

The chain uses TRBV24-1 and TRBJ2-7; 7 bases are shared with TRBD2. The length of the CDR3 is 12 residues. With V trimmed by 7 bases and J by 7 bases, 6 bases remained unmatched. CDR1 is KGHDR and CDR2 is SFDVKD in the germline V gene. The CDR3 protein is CATRGREAEQYF. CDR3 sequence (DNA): TGTGCCACCAGGGGGAGGGAAGCTGAGCAGTACTTC.

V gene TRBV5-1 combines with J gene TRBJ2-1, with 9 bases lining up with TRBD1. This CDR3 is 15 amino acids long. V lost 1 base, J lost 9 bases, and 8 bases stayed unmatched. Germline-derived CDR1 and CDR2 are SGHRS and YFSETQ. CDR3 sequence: CASSLPRQGVGEQFF. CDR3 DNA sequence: TGCGCCAGCAGCTTGCCGAGACAGGGGGTAGGTGAGCAGTTCTTC.

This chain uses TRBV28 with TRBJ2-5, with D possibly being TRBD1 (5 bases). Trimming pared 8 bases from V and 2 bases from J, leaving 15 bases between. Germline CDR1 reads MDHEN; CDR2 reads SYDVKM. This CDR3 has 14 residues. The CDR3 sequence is CASLDRYSQETQYF. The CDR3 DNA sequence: TGTGCCAGCCTAGACAGATACTCACAAGAGACCCAGTACTTC.

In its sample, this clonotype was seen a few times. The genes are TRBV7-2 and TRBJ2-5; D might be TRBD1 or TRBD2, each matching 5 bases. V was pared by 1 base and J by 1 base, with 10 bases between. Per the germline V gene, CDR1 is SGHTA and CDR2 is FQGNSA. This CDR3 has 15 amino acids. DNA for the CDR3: TGTGCCAGCAGCTTAGTACGGGGCAGCCAAGAGACCCAGTACTTC. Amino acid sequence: CASSLVRGSQETQYF.

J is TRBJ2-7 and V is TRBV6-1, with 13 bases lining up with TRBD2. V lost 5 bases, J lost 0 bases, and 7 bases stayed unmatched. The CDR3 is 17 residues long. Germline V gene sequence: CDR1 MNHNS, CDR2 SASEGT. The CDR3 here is CASSLTSGGASSYEQYF. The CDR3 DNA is TGTGCCAGCAGTCTAACTAGCGGGGGGGCGAGCTCCTACGAGCAGTACTTC.

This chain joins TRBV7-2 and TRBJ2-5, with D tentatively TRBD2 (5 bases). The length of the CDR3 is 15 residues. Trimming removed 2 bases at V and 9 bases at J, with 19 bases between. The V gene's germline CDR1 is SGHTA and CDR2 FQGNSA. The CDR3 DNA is TGTGCCAGCAGCTTAATGAATCGGGGTCCCGAGGCCCAGTACTTC. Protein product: CASSLMNRGPEAQYF.

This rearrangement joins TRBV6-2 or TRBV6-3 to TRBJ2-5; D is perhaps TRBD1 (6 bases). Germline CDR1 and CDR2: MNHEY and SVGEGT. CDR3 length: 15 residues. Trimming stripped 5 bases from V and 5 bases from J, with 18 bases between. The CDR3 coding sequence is TGTGCCAGCAGTCATGGGGACACAGGGAGTGAGACCCAGTACTTC. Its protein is CASSHGDTGSETQYF.

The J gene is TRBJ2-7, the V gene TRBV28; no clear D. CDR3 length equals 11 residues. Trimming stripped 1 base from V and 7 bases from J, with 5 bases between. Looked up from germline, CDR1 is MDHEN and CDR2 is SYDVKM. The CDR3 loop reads CASSLLREQYF. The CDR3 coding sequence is TGTGCCAGCAGTTTATTAAGGGAGCAGTACTTC.

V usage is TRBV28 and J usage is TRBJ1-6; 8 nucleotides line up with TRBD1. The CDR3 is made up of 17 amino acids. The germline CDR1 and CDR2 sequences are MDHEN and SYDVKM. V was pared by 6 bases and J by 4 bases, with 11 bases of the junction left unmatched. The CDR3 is CASSLGQGGDYNSPLHF. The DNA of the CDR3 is TGTGCCAGCAGCCTCGGACAGGGAGGGGATTATAATTCACCCCTCCACTTT.

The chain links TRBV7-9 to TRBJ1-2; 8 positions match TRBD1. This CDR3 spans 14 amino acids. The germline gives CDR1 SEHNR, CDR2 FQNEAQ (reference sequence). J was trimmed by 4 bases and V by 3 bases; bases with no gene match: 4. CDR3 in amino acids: CASSLDRVFYGYTF. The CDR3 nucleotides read TGTGCCAGCAGCTTGGACAGGGTTTTCTATGGCTACACCTTC.

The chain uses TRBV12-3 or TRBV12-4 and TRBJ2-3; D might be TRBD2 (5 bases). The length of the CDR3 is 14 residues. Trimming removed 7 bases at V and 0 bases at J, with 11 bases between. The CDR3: CASTFGGSTDTQYF. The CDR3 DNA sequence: TGTGCCAGCACCTTCGGAGGAAGCACAGATACGCAGTATTTT.

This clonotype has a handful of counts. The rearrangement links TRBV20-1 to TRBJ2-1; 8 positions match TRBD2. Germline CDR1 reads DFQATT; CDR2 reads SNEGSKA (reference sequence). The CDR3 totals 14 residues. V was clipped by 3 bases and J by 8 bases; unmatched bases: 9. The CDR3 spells CSAREAGAVDEQFF. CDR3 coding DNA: TGCAGTGCTAGGGAAGCGGGGGCAGTAGATGAGCAGTTCTTC.

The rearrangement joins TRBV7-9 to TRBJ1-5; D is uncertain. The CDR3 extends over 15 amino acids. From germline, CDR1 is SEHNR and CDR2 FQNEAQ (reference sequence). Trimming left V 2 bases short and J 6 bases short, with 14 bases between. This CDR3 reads CASSLTTETLQPQHF. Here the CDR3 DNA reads TGTGCCAGCAGCTTAACAACCGAGACTCTTCAGCCCCAGCATTTT.

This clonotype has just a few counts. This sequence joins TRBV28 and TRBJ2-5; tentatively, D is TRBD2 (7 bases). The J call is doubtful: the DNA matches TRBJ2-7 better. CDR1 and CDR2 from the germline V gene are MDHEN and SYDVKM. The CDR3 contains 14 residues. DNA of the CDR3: TGTGCCAGCACTCTGGCGGGGGCGGGCTCCGAGCAGTACTTC. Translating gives CASTLAGAGSEQYF.

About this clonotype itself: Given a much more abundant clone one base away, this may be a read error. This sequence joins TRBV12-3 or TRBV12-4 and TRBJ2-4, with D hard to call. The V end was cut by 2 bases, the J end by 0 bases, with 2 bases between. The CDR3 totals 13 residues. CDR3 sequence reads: CASSLPAKNIQYF. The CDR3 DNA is TGTGCCAGCAGTTTACCAGCCAAAAACATTCAGTACTTC.

The CDR3 DNA reads as TGTGCCAGCAGCGTACCGGGACAGGGGTCCTTGCAGTACTTC. Its protein product is CASSVPGQGSLQYF. V is TRBV5-6 and J is TRBJ2-7; 10 nucleotides agree with TRBD1. The CDR3 is 14 residues long. Trimming at V came to 4 bases and at J to 9 bases, leaving 10 bases not matched to a gene. Germline V gives CDR1 SGHDT, CDR2 YYEEEE.

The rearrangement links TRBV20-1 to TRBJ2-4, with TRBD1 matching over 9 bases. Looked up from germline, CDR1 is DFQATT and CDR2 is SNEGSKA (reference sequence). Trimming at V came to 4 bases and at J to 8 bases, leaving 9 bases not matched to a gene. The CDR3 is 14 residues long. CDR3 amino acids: CSATTGTGSDIQYF. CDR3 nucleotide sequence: TGCAGTGCTACCACCGGGACAGGGTCAGACATTCAGTACTTC.